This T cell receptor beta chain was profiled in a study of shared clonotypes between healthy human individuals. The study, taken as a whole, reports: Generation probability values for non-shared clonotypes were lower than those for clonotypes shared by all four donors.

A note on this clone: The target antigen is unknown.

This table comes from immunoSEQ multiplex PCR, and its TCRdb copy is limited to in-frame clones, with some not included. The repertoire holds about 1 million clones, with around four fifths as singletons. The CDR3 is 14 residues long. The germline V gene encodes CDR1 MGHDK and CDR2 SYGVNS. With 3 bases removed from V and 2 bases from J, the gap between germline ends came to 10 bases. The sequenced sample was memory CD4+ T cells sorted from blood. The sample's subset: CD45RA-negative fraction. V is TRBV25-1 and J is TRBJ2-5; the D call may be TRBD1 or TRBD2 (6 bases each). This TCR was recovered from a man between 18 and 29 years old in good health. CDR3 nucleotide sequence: TGTGCCAGCAGTGAGGGGGGCAGACAAGAGACCCAGTACTTC. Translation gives CASSEGGRQETQYF.